These T cell receptor beta chains were read from a single sample in a study of glioma-infiltrating T cells after dendritic cell vaccination. TCRdb's copy holds only in-frame clones and misses some; the assay was immunoSEQ multiplex PCR. The sample has roughly 60,000 clones, about nine tenths seen once. Specimen: blood, collected after dendritic cell vaccination. These receptor sequences come from a human donor with glioblastoma. The CDR3 runs from the conserved cysteine through the conserved F or W. A D gene is named only where the DNA matches it firmly. The size of a clone is reported for some rows only, either as once, few or many, or as a class for expanded clones.

>.|.|TRBV12-5|13|TRBJ1-4
CASAPATNEKLFF
TGTGCTAGTGCCCCCGCAACTAATGAAAAACTGTTTTTT
>TRBD1|.|TRBV9|15|TRBJ1-1
CASSVVQGANTEAFF
TGTGCCAGCAGCGTAGTGCAGGGGGCGAACACTGAAGCTTTCTTT
>.|.|TRBV4-2|14|TRBJ1-2
CASSQESGTGGYTF
TGTGCCAGCAGCCAAGAGAGCGGGACCGGTGGCTACACCTTC
>TRBD2|.|TRBV5-1|16|TRBJ2-1
CASSLDLSGGPGEQFF
TGCGCCAGCAGCTTGGATCTTAGCGGGGGCCCCGGAGAGCAGTTCTTC
>.|.|TRBV6-5|13|TRBJ1-2
CASSYSTNYGYTF
TGTGCCAGCAGTTACTCAACAAACTATGGCTACACCTTC
>TRBD1|.|TRBV5-1|15|TRBJ2-7
CASSLDRDLSYEQYF
TGCGCCAGCAGCCTCGACAGGGACCTCTCCTACGAGCAGTACTTC
>.|.|TRBV12-5|14|TRBJ2-7
CASSLLRGSYEQYF
TGTGCTAGTTCCCTTTTGCGGGGATCCTACGAGCAGTACTTC
>.|.|TRBV28|13|TRBJ1-2
CASSVRTFAGYTF
TGTGCCAGCAGTGTCAGGACATTCGCCGGCTACACCTTC
>.|.|TRBV13|14|TRBJ1-4
CASSHRASGEKLFF
TGTGCCAGCAGCCACAGGGCTTCGGGTGAAAAACTGTTTTTT
>.|.|TRBV5-1|15|TRBJ2-7
CASSAVGEAPYEQYF
TGCGCCAGCAGCGCGGTGGGGGAGGCCCCCTACGAGCAGTACTTC
>TRBD2|.|TRBV9|17|TRBJ2-3
CASSVATGLVSTDTQYF
TGTGCCAGCAGCGTAGCAACGGGACTAGTGAGCACAGATACGCAGTATTTT
>TRBD1|few|TRBV7-9|15|TRBJ1-2
CASSYGTGGEYGYTF
TGTGCCAGCAGCTATGGGACAGGGGGCGAGTATGGCTACACCTTC
>TRBD2|.|TRBV5-1|14|TRBJ2-3
CASGRGGRTDTQYF
TGCGCCAGCGGCCGGGGGGGCCGGACAGATACGCAGTATTTT
>.|.|TRBV12-5|14|TRBJ1-5
CASGPDVSRQPQHF
TGTGCTAGTGGTCCCGATGTGTCGAGGCAGCCCCAGCATTTT
>.|.|TRBV30|13|TRBJ1-1
CAWGGWGNTEAFF
TGTGCCTGGGGGGGGTGGGGGAACACTGAAGCTTTCTTT
>TRBD1|.|TRBV10-2|15|TRBJ1-1
CASSSGTGDNTEAFF
TGCGCCAGTTCGTCAGGGACAGGGGATAACACTGAAGCTTTCTTT
>.|.|TRBV5-4|14|TRBJ1-1
CASSLTGRVTEAFF
TGTGCCAGCAGCCTCACAGGGCGGGTCACTGAAGCTTTCTTT
>TRBD1|.|TRBV6-1|13|TRBJ1-1
CAGSGQRRTEAFF
TGTGCCGGATCGGGACAGAGGCGGACTGAAGCTTTCTTT
>.|few|TRBV4-3|15|TRBJ2-7
CASSIGLAEGSEQYF
TGCGCCAGCAGTATTGGGCTAGCAGAAGGTAGCGAGCAGTACTTC
>.|.|TRBV9|15|TRBJ1-2
CASSVAAGAGYGYTF
TGTGCCAGCAGCGTAGCGGCAGGGGCTGGCTATGGCTACACCTTC
>TRBD1|.|TRBV10-1|14|TRBJ2-7
CASSDSGQLNEQYF
TGCGCCAGCAGTGATTCGGGACAGCTAAACGAGCAGTACTTC
>.|.|TRBV21-1|20|TRBJ2-1
CASSKVRHSLAGDTYNEQFF
TGTGCCAGCAGCAAGGTCCGCCATTCACTAGCGGGGGATACCTACAATGAGCAGTTCTTC
>.|.|TRBV10-3|13|TRBJ1-1
CAISESQQLEAFF
TGTGCCATCAGTGAGTCGCAACAGCTTGAAGCTTTCTTT
>TRBD1|.|TRBV5-1|16|TRBJ2-2
CASSIPGQGNTGELFF
TGCGCCAGCAGCATTCCGGGACAGGGGAACACCGGGGAGCTGTTTTTT
>TRBD2|few|TRBV11-2|14|TRBJ2-5
CASSRGGAEETQYF
TGTGCCAGCAGCCGCGGGGGGGCCGAAGAGACCCAGTACTTC
>.|.|TRBV9|15|TRBJ2-2
CASSVMRVGPGELFF
TGTGCCAGCAGCGTAATGAGGGTCGGGCCCGGGGAGCTGTTTTTT